The clone carrying this TCR beta chain was picked up a small number of times. Its cognate antigen is unknown. TCRdb's table, derived via immunoSEQ multiplex PCR, lists solely in-frame clones and lacks some. Seen here are 40,000 or so clones, roughly 79% observed once, and the top ten hold around 3%. The data belong to a study of vaccination effects on CD4 cells after COVID-19. A 10-day culture period preceded the isolation of CD4+ T cells. Germline CDR1 reads MDHEN; CDR2 reads SYDVKM. The CDR3 contains 15 residues. The J segment lost 3 bases and the V segment lost 2 bases, leaving 5 bases of the junction unmatched.

This sequence joins TRBV28 and TRBJ2-7, with 9 positions matching TRBD1. The sequence was collected from a human donor who received a COVID-19 vaccine. The specimen was CD4+ T cells from PBMCs cultured without peptide, collected before COVID-19 vaccination. CDR3 in amino acids: CASSLAGTGNYEQYF. CDR3 nucleotide sequence: TGTGCCAGCAGTTTAGCGGGGACAGGGAACTACGAGCAGTACTTC.